The sequence of this T cell receptor (beta chain) was determined in a study of blood T cell repertoires in COVID-19. Study in general: Sample material is recorded as cDNA or gDNA derived from T cells, B-cell-depleted T cells, or PBMCs.

In the study's own analysis: Estimates of nucleated cell counts were drawn from the amplification of reference gene primers. Clones were read by immunoSEQ multiplex PCR, and TCRdb kept only the in-frame ones, dropping some. V and J calls and clone size follow that table, whereas D and trimming were derived from the DNA. This table holds a few hundred thousand clones, 70% to 90% found once. The germline V and J ends were trimmed by 1 base and 0 bases, with 9 bases remaining between them. The length of the CDR3 is 14 residues. CDR1 SQVTM and CDR2 ANQGSEA come from the germline V gene. This TCR was recovered from a young man with COVID-19, enrolled during active disease. The rearrangement links TRBV29-1 to TRBJ1-1, with a tentative D call TRBD1 (5 bases). Sequenced input: peripheral blood. The CDR3 region has the DNA TGCAGCGTTGAAGTTAAAGGGGTGAACACTGAAGCTTTCTTT. Amino acid sequence: CSVEVKGVNTEAFF.